Listed below are T cell receptor beta chains from one sample, sequenced in a study of blood T cell repertoires in COVID-19. Generated by immunoSEQ multiplex PCR, the TCRdb table keeps only in-frame clones and is missing some. The profile covers around 50,000 clones, with roughly 82% appearing a single time and under 9% taken by the ten largest. The sequencing sample was made of peripheral blood. The receptors derive from a human donor in a cohort sampled during active COVID-19. Each CDR3 is given with its conserved first and last residue. D genes are given only for firm matches. A clone size is listed for some rows: how often the clone was seen (once, few, many), or a class if it is expanded.

TRBV7-2	TRBJ2-7	TRBD1	NA	CASSTWDSLYEQYF	TGTGCCAGCAGCACATGGGACAGCCTTTACGAGCAGTACTTC
TRBV19	TRBJ1-2	NA	NA	CASSPSDYGYTF	TGTGCCAGTAGCCCTTCGGACTATGGCTACACCTTC
TRBV3-1/TRBV3-2	TRBJ1-5	NA	NA	CASSQDLNQPQHF	TGTGCCAGCAGCCAAGACTTGAATCAGCCCCAGCATTTT
TRBV5-1	TRBJ1-5	TRBD1	NA	CASSPGTGFYSNQPQHF	TGCGCCAGCAGCCCCGGGACAGGGTTTTATAGCAATCAGCCCCAGCATTTT
TRBV19	TRBJ2-4	TRBD1	NA	CASTRTGVAKNIQYF	TGTGCCAGTACCAGGACAGGGGTAGCCAAAAACATTCAGTACTTC
TRBV7-9	TRBJ1-1	NA	NA	CATSGDTEAFF	TGTGCCACCTCGGGGGACACTGAAGCTTTCTTT
TRBV7-9	TRBJ2-3	TRBD2	NA	CASTEGLAGTDTQYF	TGTGCCAGCACCGAGGGACTAGCGGGTACAGATACGCAGTATTTT
TRBV7-2	TRBJ2-4	TRBD1	NA	CASSFGTGGLNIQYF	TGTGCCAGCAGCTTCGGGACAGGGGGCTTAAACATTCAGTACTTC
TRBV5-1	TRBJ2-7	NA	NA	CASSLAGEVHYEQYF	TGCGCCAGCAGCTTGGCGGGGGAGGTCCACTACGAGCAGTACTTC
TRBV10-3	TRBJ2-7	TRBD2	NA	CAISPAGVNDEQYF	TGTGCCATCAGCCCAGCGGGAGTGAACGACGAGCAGTACTTC
TRBV28	TRBJ1-5	NA	NA	CASRIQDQPQHF	TGTGCCAGCAGGATACAGGATCAGCCCCAGCATTTT
TRBV5-4	TRBJ1-4	NA	NA	CASSLSDRTNEKLFF	TGTGCCAGCAGCTTATCGGACAGAACTAATGAAAAACTGTTTTTT
TRBV20-1	TRBJ1-5	NA	NA	CSASPSGGRNSNQPQHF	TGCAGTGCTAGTCCCTCGGGGGGGAGGAATAGCAATCAGCCCCAGCATTTT
TRBV2	TRBJ2-2	TRBD1	NA	CASRTDRGNTGELFF	TGTGCCAGCAGGACGGACAGGGGGAACACCGGGGAGCTGTTTTTT
TRBV28	TRBJ1-2	NA	NA	CASRIDKGRARYGYTF	TGTGCCAGCAGGATCGATAAGGGCAGGGCGCGCTATGGCTACACCTTC
TRBV28	TRBJ2-7	NA	NA	CASTVVANAYEQYF	TGTGCCAGCACCGTCGTGGCAAATGCCTACGAGCAGTACTTC
TRBV24-1	TRBJ2-3	TRBD2	NA	CAAGLAGTDTQYF	TGTGCCGCCGGACTAGCGGGCACAGATACGCAGTATTTT
TRBV7-6	TRBJ2-7	NA	NA	CASSWRGYEQYF	TGTGCCAGCAGCTGGAGGGGCTACGAGCAGTACTTC
TRBV19	TRBJ2-5	TRBD2	NA	CASSAASGGAETQYF	TGTGCCAGTAGTGCGGCTAGCGGAGGGGCAGAGACCCAGTACTTC
TRBV7-9	TRBJ2-6	TRBD1	NA	CARGQGALSGANVLTF	TGTGCCAGGGGACAGGGGGCCCTATCTGGGGCCAACGTCCTGACTTTC
TRBV15	TRBJ1-5	NA	NA	CATSRDTVPQPQHF	TGTGCCACCAGCAGAGATACGGTCCCTCAGCCCCAGCATTTT
TRBV30	TRBJ2-2	TRBD2	NA	CAWSELAKNTGELFF	TGTGCCTGGAGTGAACTAGCGAAAAACACCGGGGAGCTGTTTTTT
TRBV5-4	TRBJ2-7	NA	once	CASSLDRIPYEQYF	TGTGCCAGCAGCTTGGACAGGATCCCCTACGAGCAGTACTTC
TRBV21-1	TRBJ2-3	NA	NA	CASSSRDRRTDTQYF	TGTGCCAGCAGCAGCCGGGACAGACGCACAGATACGCAGTATTTT
TRBV6-1	TRBJ1-3	NA	NA	CASSEQGNTIYF	TGTGCCAGCAGTGAACAGGGAAACACCATATATTTT
TRBV5-1	TRBJ2-5	NA	NA	CASSGGGLQETQYF	TGCGCCAGCAGCGGAGGGGGCTTACAAGAGACCCAGTACTTC
TRBV5-1	TRBJ2-7	TRBD2	NA	CASSLFAASGAYEQYF	TGCGCCAGCAGCTTGTTCGCGGCTAGCGGAGCCTACGAGCAGTACTTC
TRBV19	TRBJ2-7	NA	NA	CASSTLGGYEQYF	TGTGCCAGTAGTACTCTAGGGGGCTACGAGCAGTACTTC
TRBV6-6	TRBJ2-2	NA	NA	CASSYESLANTGELFF	TGTGCCAGCAGTTACGAGAGCCTGGCGAACACCGGGGAGCTGTTTTTT
TRBV7-2	TRBJ1-2	TRBD1	NA	CASSLGGQGVNYGYTF	TGTGCCAGCAGCTTAGGGGGACAGGGCGTTAACTATGGCTACACCTTC
TRBV6-2/TRBV6-3	TRBJ1-3	NA	NA	CASSQRPGNSGNTIYF	TGTGCCAGCAGTCAGAGGCCGGGAAACTCTGGAAACACCATATATTTT
TRBV28	TRBJ2-1	TRBD2	NA	CASSLGSSGTYNEQFF	TGTGCCAGCAGTTTAGGTTCTAGCGGTACTTACAATGAGCAGTTCTTC
TRBV9	TRBJ1-3	TRBD1	NA	CASSPGTDYSGNTIYF	TGTGCCAGCAGCCCCGGGACAGATTACTCTGGAAACACCATATATTTT
TRBV3-1/TRBV3-2	TRBJ2-1	NA	NA	CASSQAAGEQFF	TGTGCCAGCAGCCAAGCGGCGGGTGAGCAGTTCTTC
TRBV19	TRBJ2-1	NA	NA	CASSILDSNYYNEQFF	TGTGCCAGTAGTATACTCGACTCAAACTACTACAATGAGCAGTTCTTC
TRBV27	TRBJ1-1	NA	once	CASSPGGVNTEAFF	TGTGCCAGCAGTCCGGGGGGGGTGAACACTGAAGCTTTCTTT
TRBV29-1	TRBJ2-1	TRBD1	NA	CSVPRTGDLEQFF	TGCAGCGTTCCCAGGACAGGGGACCTCGAGCAGTTCTTC
TRBV5-8	TRBJ1-3	NA	once	CASSLDGSGNTIYF	TGTGCCAGCAGCTTGGATGGGAGCGGAAACACCATATATTTT
TRBV5-6	TRBJ1-2	NA	NA	CASSQGDPYGYTF	TGTGCCAGCAGCCAAGGGGATCCCTATGGCTACACCTTC
TRBV7-9	TRBJ1-6	NA	NA	CASSLVDSNSPLHF	TGTGCCAGCAGCTTAGTGGACAGCAATTCACCCCTCCACTTT
TRBV7-9	TRBJ1-1	NA	few	CASSLDRVMNTEAFF	TGTGCCAGCAGCTTAGACAGGGTCATGAACACTGAAGCTTTCTTT
TRBV4-3	TRBJ2-1	NA	NA	CASGGRAGNEQFF	TGCGCCAGCGGAGGACGGGCCGGCAATGAGCAGTTCTTC
TRBV27	TRBJ2-1	NA	NA	CASKKPGSYNEQFF	TGTGCCAGCAAAAAGCCCGGTTCCTACAATGAGCAGTTCTTC
TRBV7-9	TRBJ2-7	TRBD2	NA	CASSLRSGGPSYEQYF	TGTGCCAGCAGCTTGCGATCGGGAGGGCCCTCCTACGAGCAGTACTTC
TRBV21-1	TRBJ2-7	NA	NA	CASSVRQGALGEQYF	TGTGCCAGCAGCGTACGACAGGGTGCCCTCGGTGAGCAGTACTTC
TRBV19	TRBJ1-5	NA	few	CASSLARTAPYSNQPQHF	TGTGCCAGTAGCCTTGCCCGGACAGCACCTTATAGCAATCAGCCCCAGCATTTT
TRBV28	TRBJ2-3	TRBD2	NA	CASNTAGGVDTQYF	TGTGCCAGCAATACAGCGGGAGGTGTAGATACGCAGTATTTT
TRBV18	TRBJ2-4	TRBD2	NA	CASSPAGLAGGKNIQYF	TGTGCCAGCTCACCAGCGGGACTAGCGGGGGGGAAGAACATTCAGTACTTC
TRBV4-3	TRBJ2-3	NA	NA	CASSSGVTDTQYF	TGCGCCAGCAGCTCCGGGGTCACAGATACGCAGTATTTT
TRBV2	TRBJ1-5	NA	few	CASSEVGGWGPQHF	TGTGCCAGCAGTGAAGTCGGGGGTTGGGGGCCCCAGCATTTT
TRBV28	TRBJ2-7	NA	once	CASSPGLLLTYEQYF	TGTGCCAGCAGCCCGGGACTCCTGTTAACCTACGAGCAGTACTTC
TRBV2	TRBJ1-4	NA	few	CASRGRGFNEKLFF	TGTGCCAGCAGAGGCAGGGGTTTCAATGAAAAACTGTTTTTT
TRBV27	TRBJ1-1	NA	NA	CASSFDKNTEAFF	TGTGCCAGCAGTTTCGACAAGAACACTGAAGCTTTCTTT
TRBV4-2	TRBJ2-7	NA	NA	CASSQDGPGAPSEQYF	TGTGCCAGCAGCCAAGATGGCCCGGGAGCCCCATCCGAGCAGTACTTC
TRBV5-4	TRBJ2-2	NA	NA	CASSFPGETATGELFF	TGTGCCAGCAGCTTTCCAGGGGAGACGGCCACCGGGGAGCTGTTTTTT